This TCR beta chain was sequenced in a study of Graves' ophthalmopathy and Graves' hyperthyroidism. Whole-study context: Peripheral blood was collected at initial diagnosis, before any treatment.

This clonotype was counted between two and nine times. CDR3 regions of TCR beta were amplified from RNA transcripts. An opening RT-PCR round employed HTBI primers and preceded a second-round multiplex PCR. In TCRdb, the multiplex PCR reads were re-called with MiXCR into one record per CDR3 protein. Of around 660,000 distinct CDR3 sequences in the sample, about 41% are singletons; the top ten hold about 3.3%. The CDR3 is 16 amino acids. Germline V gene lookup returns CDR1 SGHKS and CDR2 YYEKEE (reference sequence). With 5 bases clipped from V and 7 bases from J, the junction kept 10 bases outside the gene matches. Having ophthalmopathy, the donors showed moderate-to-severe activity, CAS ≥3 and NOSPECS ≥4, with disease lasting under 3 months. Clinical symptoms, serum thyroxine, TRAb, thyroid ultrasound and orbital computed tomography determined diagnosis.

This TCR derives from an adult man with Graves' ophthalmopathy. This chain links TRBV5-5 with TRBJ1-6; 9 positions agree with TRBD1. Sequences were obtained from peripheral blood. The CDR3: CASSFVTGGWNSPLHF. CDR3 sequence (DNA): TGTGCCAGCAGTTTCGTGACAGGGGGATGGAATTCACCCCTCCACTTT.